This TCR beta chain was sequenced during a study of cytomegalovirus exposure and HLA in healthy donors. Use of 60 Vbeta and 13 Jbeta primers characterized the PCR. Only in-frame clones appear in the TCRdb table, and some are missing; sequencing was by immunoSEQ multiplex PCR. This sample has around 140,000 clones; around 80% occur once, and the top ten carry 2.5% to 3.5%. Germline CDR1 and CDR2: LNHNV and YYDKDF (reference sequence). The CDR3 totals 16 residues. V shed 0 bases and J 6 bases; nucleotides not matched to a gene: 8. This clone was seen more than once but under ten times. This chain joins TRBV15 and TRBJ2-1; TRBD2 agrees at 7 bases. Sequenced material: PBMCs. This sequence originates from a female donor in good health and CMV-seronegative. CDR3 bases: TGTGCCACCAGCAGAGATCTCGGAGGGAGGGTCAATGAGCAGTTCTTC. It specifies CATSRDLGGRVNEQFF.